This TCR beta chain was documented in a study of Graves' ophthalmopathy and Graves' hyperthyroidism. Amplified material comprised TCR beta CDR3 regions derived from RNA transcripts. The workflow started with a first-round RT-PCR run with HTBI primers and then moved on to a second-round multiplex PCR. TCRdb reprocessed the multiplex PCR reads via MiXCR and lists one record per CDR3 protein. Here the sample spans just over 400,000 distinct CDR3 sequences, roughly 21% being singletons. General study points: Among thyroid clonotypes expanded above 0.001 frequency, most also appeared in blood.

This clonotype was detected ten times or more. The antigen is unknown. The length of the CDR3 is 13 residues. The V end lost 2 bases, the J end lost 11 bases, and 18 bases lay between the germline ends. Germline V gives CDR1 DFQATT, CDR2 SNEGSKA (reference sequence). The rearrangement uses TRBV20-1 and TRBJ1-1; a weak D match, TRBD1 (5 bases). Sequencing was done on a sample of peripheral blood. The sequence came from a woman younger than 30 with stable Graves' hyperthyroidism. The chain's CDR3 is CSARLWGRGLAFF. For the CDR3, the DNA is TGCAGTGCTAGATTGTGGGGGAGAGGCTTGGCTTTCTTT.